The 3 T cell receptor beta chains given below trace back to one sample, sequenced in a study of radiation and T cells in renal cell carcinoma. Time point in this sample: blood 4 weeks post-SBRT, at nephrectomy. The treatment denotes: 15 Gy SBRT to primary tumor, nephrectomy 4 weeks later. The data were produced by immunoSEQ multiplex PCR, yet TCRdb's version contains in-frame clones alone and is incomplete. The sample shows approximately 92,000 clones, around 81% of them seen only once. The specimen comprised blood, sampled from a patient whose treatment included radiotherapy and nephrectomy. The receptors stem from a man aged 45 to 65 with renal cell carcinoma.

The rearrangement links TRBV2 to TRBJ1-2; D not resolved. CDR3 length equals 10 residues. Between the trimmed V and J ends, which lost 6 bases and 2 bases, there was a span of 1 base. CDR1 and CDR2 (germline): SNHLY, FYNNEI. The CDR3 spells CASRNYGYTF. Written as DNA, the CDR3 is TGTGCCAGCAGGAACTATGGCTACACCTTC.

Only one count was recorded for this clone. The chain combines TRBV2 with TRBJ1-2; 8 positions match TRBD1. V dropped 7 bases and J dropped 1; count of bases not matched to a gene: 8. CDR3 length equals 15 residues. Looked up from germline, CDR1 is SNHLY and CDR2 is FYNNEI. The CDR3: CASNGGQGGNYGYTF. The CDR3 DNA reads TGTGCCAGCAACGGAGGACAGGGCGGTAACTATGGCTACACCTTC. The complete variable domain, with remaining parts taken from reference TRBV2 and TRBJ1-2, reads EPEVTQTPSHQVTQMGQEVILRCVPISNHLYFYWYRQILGQKVEFLVSFYNNEISEKSEIFDDQFSVERPDGSNFTLKIRSTKLEDSAMYFCASNGGQGGNYGYTFGSGTRLTVV.

This rearrangement joins TRBV2 to TRBJ2-1; D may be TRBD1 or TRBD2 (5 bases each). V lost 0 bases and J 2 bases, leaving 8 bases between the germline ends. This CDR3 has 15 residues. Per germline, CDR1 SNHLY and CDR2 FYNNEI. CDR3 amino acids: CASSEAGTTYNEQFF. The DNA of the CDR3 is TGTGCCAGCAGTGAAGCGGGGACCACCTACAATGAGCAGTTCTTC. The full variable domain, its missing parts supplied by reference TRBV2 and TRBJ2-1, is EPEVTQTPSHQVTQMGQEVILRCVPISNHLYFYWYRQILGQKVEFLVSFYNNEISEKSEIFDDQFSVERPDGSNFTLKIRSTKLEDSAMYFCASSEAGTTYNEQFFGPGTRLTVL.